The 28 T cell receptor beta chains in this list originate from one sample, sequenced in a study of the immune and genomic landscape of osteosarcoma. Clones were read by immunoSEQ multiplex PCR, and TCRdb kept only the in-frame ones, dropping some. The table shows approximately 6,200 clones, with around 68% occurring only once. Poor-prognosis osteosarcoma patients supplied post-treatment primary, local recurrence and metastasis tumor specimens. The material sequenced was osteosarcoma tumor tissue from the lung. The receptor set was obtained from a human donor with osteosarcoma.

J is TRBJ1-1 and V is TRBV19; TRBD1 is a possible D gene (6 bases). The CDR3 has 15 residues. The ends were cut back, 3 bases at V and 4 bases at J, with 15 bases in the middle. CDR1 is LNHDA, CDR2 SQIVND, per germline (reference sequence). CDR3 in amino acids: CASSIGGGGGTEAFF. The CDR3 DNA reads as TGTGCCAGTAGTATTGGGGGTGGGGGCGGCACTGAAGCTTTCTTT.

V is TRBV7-2 and J is TRBJ2-7; D is perhaps TRBD2 (5 bases). The CDR3 length is 15 residues. Germline V gene lookup returns CDR1 SGHTA and CDR2 FQGNSA. With 5 bases removed from V and 3 bases from J, the gap between germline ends came to 17 bases. The CDR3 DNA reads as TGTGCCAGCAGCCCTCGAGGAGCGGAGAACTACGAGCAGTACTTC. Translating gives CASSPRGAENYEQYF.

This rearrangement joins TRBV11-2 to TRBJ2-1; D uncertain. The CDR3 has 13 residues. Germline lookup yields CDR1 SGHAT and CDR2 FQNNGV. Deletions cut 3 bases from V and 8 bases from J, with 11 bases between. The CDR3 DNA is TGTGCCAGCAGCTTCCAGCCGAGCCATGAGCAGTTCTTC. This encodes CASSFQPSHEQFF.

The rearrangement joins TRBV7-6 to TRBJ1-5; TRBD1 is a possible D gene (6 bases). Per the germline V gene, CDR1 is SGHVS and CDR2 is FNYEAQ. The CDR3 consists of 13 residues. V gave up 1 base and J gave up 12 bases, with 13 bases separating them. In DNA, the CDR3 is TGTGCCAGCAGCTTAGACGCTCCGGGACACCAGCATTTT. Encoded protein: CASSLDAPGHQHF.

The CDR3 loop is CASSQEIAYNEQFF. DNA of the CDR3: TGCGCCAGCAGCCAGGAAATAGCCTACAATGAGCAGTTCTTC. J is TRBJ2-1 and V is TRBV4-1; D unresolved. This CDR3 spans 14 amino acids. Germline-derived CDR1 and CDR2 are MGHRA and YSYEKL. The V end was cut by 3 bases, the J end by 2 bases, with 8 bases between.

The chain is built from TRBV18 and TRBJ2-5; D unresolved. The CDR3 length is 14 residues. Per the germline V gene, CDR1 is KGHSH and CDR2 is LQKENI. V lost 3 bases and J lost 2, with 10 bases in between. The CDR3 DNA is TGTGCCAGCTCACCTGGAGTCCAGCAAGAGACCCAGTACTTC. This codes for CASSPGVQQETQYF.

This rearrangement joins TRBV11-2 to TRBJ2-5; D unclear. CDR1 and CDR2 from the germline V gene are SGHAT and FQNNGV. The CDR3 is made up of 13 amino acids. The V gene lost 4 bases and the J gene lost 5 bases, with 11 bases spanning the gap. CDR3 sequence reads: CASSSYLDETQYF. CDR3 bases: TGTGCCAGCAGCTCTTACCTTGACGAGACCCAGTACTTC.

The chain employs TRBV20-1 and TRBJ1-4, with D possibly matching TRBD1 (5 bases). CDR1 and CDR2 (germline): DFQATT, SNEGSKA (reference sequence). Trimming removed 3 bases at V and 13 bases at J, with 9 bases between. This CDR3 spans 10 amino acids. The CDR3 sequence: CSASRGRLFF. CDR3 sequence (DNA): TGCAGTGCTAGTAGGGGAAGACTGTTTTTT.

The DNA of the CDR3 is TGTGCCAGCAGAAAGGGGGCTGGAGGCTACGAGCAGTACTTC. It codes for CASRKGAGGYEQYF. J is TRBJ2-7 and V is TRBV6-5; 7 bases are a match to TRBD1. The CDR3 has 14 residues. Germline V gene sequence: CDR1 MNHEY, CDR2 SVGAGI. V trimming: 6 bases; J trimming: 3 bases; junction bases outside the gene matches: 8.

This chain's CDR3 is CASRQAGSGATNIQYF. The CDR3 DNA reads TGTGCCAGCAGACAAGCGGGGTCGGGGGCAACAAACATTCAGTACTTC. The genes are TRBV7-2 and TRBJ2-4; perhaps TRBD2 as D (7 bases). The germline gives CDR1 SGHTA, CDR2 FQGNSA. Trimming cost V 6 bases and J 6 bases, with 21 bases left between them. This CDR3 has 16 amino acids. The full variable domain, its missing parts supplied by reference TRBV7-2 and TRBJ2-4, is GAGVSQSPSNKVTEKGKDVELRCDPISGHTALYWYRQSLGQGLEFLIYFQGNSAPDKSGLPSDRFSAERTGGSVSTLTIQRTQQEDSAVYLCASRQAGSGATNIQYFGAGTRLSVL.

The V call is TRBV18, the J call TRBJ1-2; D possibly corresponds to TRBD1 (5 bases). Looked up from germline, CDR1 is KGHSH and CDR2 is LQKENI. This CDR3 comprises 17 residues. Trimming shortened V by 4 bases and J by 2 bases, and 20 bases separated the two germline ends. CDR3 in amino acids: CASSRGSGTALNYGYTF. The CDR3 DNA reads as TGTGCCAGCTCACGTGGATCAGGGACCGCCTTAAACTATGGCTACACCTTC.

The V gene is TRBV7-2, the J gene TRBJ2-7, with 7 bases lining up with TRBD1. After removal of 8 bases from V and 0 bases from J, the junction contained 19 bases not matched to a gene. The V gene's germline CDR1 is SGHTA and CDR2 FQGNSA. The CDR3 is 18 amino acids. This chain's CDR3 is CASGKGELRGGPSYEQYF. The DNA for the CDR3 is TGTGCCAGCGGGAAAGGGGAGCTGAGAGGGGGCCCCTCCTACGAGCAGTACTTC.

Notes on this clone: The germline gene is not matched at one end of the junction; a read error may be the cause. Other DNA sequences from this sample encode an identical CDR3 as well. V usage is TRBV18 and J usage is TRBJ1-1; D is ambiguous. The CDR3 consists of 13 residues. Germline V gives CDR1 KGHSH, CDR2 LQKENI. The CDR3, as DNA: TGCGCCAGCTCACCCACGGGCCACGTGTGGGCTTTCTTT. Translation gives CASSPTGHVWAFF.

This clone was counted only a few times. V is TRBV19 and J is TRBJ1-1, with TRBD1 matching over 7 bases. Germline V gene data show CDR1 as LNHDA and CDR2 as SQIVND (reference sequence). This CDR3 is built from 17 residues. Trimming at V came to 2 bases and at J to 0 bases, leaving 9 bases not matched to a gene. In DNA, the CDR3 is TGTGCCAGTAGTATAACGACAGGGAGTGGGATGAACACTGAAGCTTTCTTT. Translating gives CASSITTGSGMNTEAFF.

The chain employs TRBV7-2 and TRBJ2-3; 7 nucleotides match TRBD1. Germline lookup yields CDR1 SGHTA and CDR2 FQGNSA. This CDR3 spans 14 amino acids. V gave up 6 bases and J gave up 3 bases; unmatched junction bases: 6. CDR3 in amino acids: CASSTGVETDTQYF. The CDR3 DNA sequence: TGTGCCAGCAGTACAGGGGTCGAAACAGATACGCAGTATTTT.

This chain uses TRBV4-2 with TRBJ1-2, with 12 bases fitting TRBD1. J gave up 4 bases and V 0 bases, and 12 bases lay outside the gene matches. Germline CDR1 and CDR2: LGHNA and YNFKEQ. CDR3 length: 19 residues. The CDR3 here is CASSQEGTGGAVELYGYTF. In DNA form, the CDR3 reads TGTGCCAGCAGCCAAGAGGGGACAGGGGGCGCGGTAGAGCTCTATGGCTACACCTTC.

The chain combines TRBV7-3 with TRBJ2-7, with D perhaps assigned TRBD1 or TRBD2 (5 bases each). The CDR3 runs to 18 residues. Deletions cut 4 bases from V and 1 base from J, with 23 bases between. CDR1 and CDR2 (germline): SGHTA, FQGTGA. The CDR3 bases are TGTGCCAGCAGCTCCTCCGGGACGGAAATTCTTACTTCCTACGAGCAGTACTTC. As protein: CASSSSGTEILTSYEQYF.

The CDR3 loop reads CASSFPDKAPFVDNEQFF. DNA of the CDR3: TGCGCCAGCAGCTTCCCGGACAAGGCCCCTTTCGTTGACAATGAGCAGTTCTTC. V is TRBV5-1 and J is TRBJ2-1; possibly TRBD1 for D (5 bases). The V end was cut by 2 bases, the J end by 5 bases, with 23 bases between. The CDR3 totals 18 residues. Germline V CDR1 and CDR2: SGHRS, YFSETQ.

Sample share makes this clone large. This chain connects TRBV29-1 to TRBJ1-1; D call uncertain. V was trimmed by 4 bases and J by 1 base, leaving 7 bases between them. CDR1 is SQVTM, CDR2 ANQGSEA, per germline. The CDR3 sequence is 12 residues long. As DNA, the CDR3 is TGCAGCGTTGTGACGGGGAACACTGAAGCTTTCTTT. Its translation: CSVVTGNTEAFF.

This clone ranks as medium-sized. The genes are TRBV7-8 and TRBJ1-4; no firm D call. With 1 base removed from V and 4 bases from J, the gap between germline ends came to 10 bases. Germline CDR1 SGHVS, CDR2 FQNEAQ. The CDR3 runs to 15 residues. CDR3 sequence: CASSLGSQNNEKLFF. CDR3 nucleotide sequence: TGTGCCAGCAGCTTAGGCTCACAGAATAATGAAAAACTGTTTTTT.

This sequence joins TRBV29-1 and TRBJ1-4; possibly TRBD1 for D (5 bases). Germline-derived CDR1 and CDR2 are SQVTM and ANQGSEA. Trimming pared 4 bases from V and 7 bases from J, leaving 13 bases between. The CDR3 loop spans 13 amino acids. The CDR3 coding sequence is TGCAGCGTTGGGCAGGGAGTGGGTGAAAAACTGTTTTTT. Amino acid sequence: CSVGQGVGEKLFF.

The V and J genes are TRBV29-1 and TRBJ1-5; TRBD1 agrees at 7 bases. This CDR3 spans 13 amino acids. Trimming at V came to 4 bases and at J to 7 bases, leaving 7 bases not matched to a gene. Per germline, CDR1 SQVTM and CDR2 ANQGSEA. The CDR3 coding sequence is TGCAGCGTTGGTGAGGGGGCACGGCAGCCCCAGCATTTT. It is translated as CSVGEGARQPQHF.

The chain uses TRBV7-9 and TRBJ2-3; possible D gene TRBD2, 5 bases. The CDR3 covers 14 residues. Trimming took 2 bases from V and 6 from J, leaving 12 bases between them. The germline gives CDR1 SEHNR, CDR2 FQNEAQ (reference sequence). This CDR3 is CASSLTGERDTQYF. CDR3 nucleotides: TGTGCCAGCAGCTTAACCGGGGAGCGTGATACGCAGTATTTT.

The gene calls are TRBV5-1 and TRBJ1-5; weak D call: TRBD1 (6 bases). Germline loops: CDR1 SGHRS, CDR2 YFSETQ. The CDR3 runs 15 residues. V lost 5 bases to trimming and J lost 2 bases, with 14 bases between them. The CDR3 region is CASSWGGRGNQPQHF. The DNA of the CDR3 is TGCGCCAGCAGTTGGGGGGGGCGTGGCAATCAGCCCCAGCATTTT.

The chain links TRBV7-6 to TRBJ2-5; 7 bases are a match to TRBD1. Trimming removed 5 bases from V and 5 bases from J; junction bases left unmatched: 8. CDR1 is SGHVS and CDR2 is FNYEAQ in the germline V gene. This CDR3 contains 14 residues. CDR3 loop: CASSKTGSDETQYF. The CDR3 DNA reads TGTGCCAGCAGCAAGACAGGGTCCGATGAGACCCAGTACTTC.

The gene calls are TRBV6-4 and TRBJ2-3, with 14 bases matching TRBD2. J gave up 1 base and V 0 bases, and 0 bases lay outside the gene matches. The germline V gene encodes CDR1 MRHNA and CDR2 SNTAGT. This CDR3 has 17 amino acids. The CDR3: CASSDSTSGGGTDTQYF. The DNA of the CDR3 is TGTGCCAGCAGTGACTCGACTAGCGGGGGGGGCACAGATACGCAGTATTTT.

The gene calls are TRBV19 and TRBJ2-3; TRBD2 matches at 8 bases. The CDR3 spans 14 residues. The J segment lost 7 bases and the V segment lost 5 bases, leaving 8 bases of the junction unmatched. The germline V gene encodes CDR1 LNHDA and CDR2 SQIVND (reference sequence). CDR3 coding DNA: TGTGCCAGTAGTCCAGCGGGAGACACGAATACGCAGTATTTT. Encoded protein: CASSPAGDTNTQYF.

This clone was detected once. This sequence joins TRBV6-5 and TRBJ2-2; D possibly corresponds to TRBD2 (5 bases). CDR3 size: 12 residues. V was cut by 8 bases and J by 8 bases, with 12 bases left in between. Germline values: CDR1 MNHEY, CDR2 SVGAGI. Written as DNA, the CDR3 is TGTGCCAGCCTTGCGGGCCTGGGGGAGCTGTTTTTT. Its translation is CASLAGLGELFF.